This T cell receptor (beta chain) was documented in a study of blood T cells in healthy people across ages. This clonotype was seen more than once but under ten times. Using a J-beta primer mix together with a sample-barcoded 5' primer, a second PCR was run for 7 to 11 cycles. From the 5' RACE reads, TCRdb called clonotypes with MiXCR, one entry per CDR3 protein. The table shows about 1 million distinct CDR3 sequences, with less than 50% occurring only once. V gave up 0 bases and J gave up 8 bases, with 19 bases separating them. Germline V CDR1 and CDR2: SQVTM, ANQGSEA. The CDR3 has 15 amino acids. The sequencing sample was made of blood. The receptor was isolated from a woman aged 55-75 years in good health. The chain employs TRBV29-1 and TRBJ1-2; D is possibly TRBD1 (6 bases). The CDR3 is CSVEDRGLARGGYTF. For the CDR3, the DNA is TGCAGCGTTGAAGATCGGGGGCTGGCCCGGGGGGGCTACACCTTC.